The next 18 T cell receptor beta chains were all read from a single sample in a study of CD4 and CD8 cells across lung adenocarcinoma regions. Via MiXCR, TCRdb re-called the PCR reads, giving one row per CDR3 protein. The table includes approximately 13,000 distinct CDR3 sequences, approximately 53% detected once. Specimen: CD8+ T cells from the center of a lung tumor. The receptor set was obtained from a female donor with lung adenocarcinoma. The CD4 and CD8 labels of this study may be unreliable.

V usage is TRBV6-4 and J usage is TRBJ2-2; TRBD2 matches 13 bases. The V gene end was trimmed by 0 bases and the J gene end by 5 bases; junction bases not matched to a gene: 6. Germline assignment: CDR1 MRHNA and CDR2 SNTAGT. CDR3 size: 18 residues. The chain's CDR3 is CASSDSTSGRPGTGELFF. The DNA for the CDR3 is TGTGCCAGCAGTGACTCGACTAGCGGGAGGCCGGGGACCGGGGAGCTGTTTTTT.

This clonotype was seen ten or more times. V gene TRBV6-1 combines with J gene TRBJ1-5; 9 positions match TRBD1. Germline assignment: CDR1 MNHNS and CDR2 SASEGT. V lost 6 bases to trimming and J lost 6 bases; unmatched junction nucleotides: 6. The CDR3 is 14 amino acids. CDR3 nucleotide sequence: TGTGCCAGCAGAAGGACAGGGGATGGTCAGCCCCAGCATTTT. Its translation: CASRRTGDGQPQHF.

CDR3 protein: CASSLRRRLYNEQFF. The CDR3 region has the DNA TGTGCCAGCAGCTTACGGCGCCGGCTCTACAATGAGCAGTTCTTC. The gene calls are TRBV7-8 and TRBJ2-1; the D is unclear. V lost 2 bases and J lost 3, with 11 bases in between. Germline CDR1 is SGHVS and CDR2 is FQNEAQ. This CDR3 has 15 residues.

CDR3 coding DNA: TGTGCCAGCAGTGGTGGGACGTCAGGGACCCAGTACTTC. This sequence encodes CASSGGTSGTQYF. The chain links TRBV6-1 to TRBJ2-1, with D perhaps being TRBD1 or TRBD2 (5 bases each). The DNA matches TRBJ2-5 better at its end, which makes the J call doubtful. This CDR3 region has 13 residues. Germline CDR1 MNHNS, CDR2 SASEGT.

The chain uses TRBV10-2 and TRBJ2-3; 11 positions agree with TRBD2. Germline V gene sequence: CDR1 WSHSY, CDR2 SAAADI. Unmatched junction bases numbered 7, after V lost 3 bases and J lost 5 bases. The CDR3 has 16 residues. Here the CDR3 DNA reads TGCGCCAGCAGTGAACACGGACTAGCGGGCGGAGATACGCAGTATTTT. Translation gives CASSEHGLAGGDTQYF.

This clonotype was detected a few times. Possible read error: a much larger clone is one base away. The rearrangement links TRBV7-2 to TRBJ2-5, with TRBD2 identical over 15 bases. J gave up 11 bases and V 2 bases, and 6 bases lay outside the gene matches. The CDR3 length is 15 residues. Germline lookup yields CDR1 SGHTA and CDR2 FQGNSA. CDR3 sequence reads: CASSLRTSGGDEQYF. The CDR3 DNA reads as TGTGCCAGCAGCTTAAGGACTAGCGGGGGGGATGAGCAGTACTTC.

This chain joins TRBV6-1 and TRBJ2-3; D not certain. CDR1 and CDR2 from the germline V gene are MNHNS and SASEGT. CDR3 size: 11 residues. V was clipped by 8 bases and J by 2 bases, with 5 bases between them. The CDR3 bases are TGTGCCAGCTGGTCCACAGATACGCAGTATTTT. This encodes CASWSTDTQYF.

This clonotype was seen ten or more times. CDR3 region: CASSNTRLVTSYEQYF. The CDR3 DNA is TGTGCCAGCAGTAATACCAGGCTAGTAACCTCCTACGAGCAGTACTTC. The chain joins TRBV6-1 to TRBJ2-7; D gene ambiguous. The V gene lost 5 bases and the J gene lost 0 bases, with 17 bases spanning the gap. The CDR3 loop spans 16 amino acids. Germline loops: CDR1 MNHNS, CDR2 SASEGT.

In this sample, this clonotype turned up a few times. The CDR3 DNA reads as TGTGCCAGCAGTCCCACTGATGGACAGGAGAAGAGGAGCAATGAGCAGTTCTTC. Amino acid sequence: CASSPTDGQEKRSNEQFF. The rearrangement links TRBV25-1 to TRBJ2-1; 7 bases agree with TRBD1. Germline V CDR1 and CDR2: MGHDK, SYGVNS. This CDR3 region has 18 residues. The trim removed 5 bases at V and 6 bases at J, leaving 19 bases unmatched.

CDR3 region: CASSLEFSGRQYEQYF. The CDR3 DNA is TGTGCCAGCAGCTTGGAATTTAGCGGGAGACAGTACGAGCAGTACTTC. The chain has TRBV7-6 and TRBJ2-1; 9 bases line up with TRBD2. TRBJ2-7 matches the DNA end more closely, so the J call is doubtful. The germline V gene encodes CDR1 SGHVS and CDR2 FNYEAQ. This CDR3 spans 16 amino acids.

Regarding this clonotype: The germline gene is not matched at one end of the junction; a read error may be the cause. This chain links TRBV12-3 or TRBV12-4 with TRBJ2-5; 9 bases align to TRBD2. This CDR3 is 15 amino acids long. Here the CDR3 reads CGSGLASGDPETQYF. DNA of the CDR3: TGTGGCAGCGGGCTCGCTAGCGGGGACCCAGAGACGCAGTACTTC.

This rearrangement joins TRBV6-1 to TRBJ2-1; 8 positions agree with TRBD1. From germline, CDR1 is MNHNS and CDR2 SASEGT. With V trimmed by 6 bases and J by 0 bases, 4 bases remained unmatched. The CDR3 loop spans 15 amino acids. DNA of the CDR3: TGTGCCAGCAGGGAGCAGGGGGCCTCCTACAATGAGCAGTTCTTC. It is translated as CASREQGASYNEQFF.

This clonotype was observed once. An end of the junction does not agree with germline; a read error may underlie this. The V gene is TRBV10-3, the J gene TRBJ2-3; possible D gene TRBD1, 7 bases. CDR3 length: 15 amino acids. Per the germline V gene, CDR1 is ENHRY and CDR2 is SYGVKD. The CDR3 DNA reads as TGTGCCGGGGGGTGCGGAGGGGGTGGGACAGAGACGCAGTATTTT. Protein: CAGGCGGGGTETQYF.

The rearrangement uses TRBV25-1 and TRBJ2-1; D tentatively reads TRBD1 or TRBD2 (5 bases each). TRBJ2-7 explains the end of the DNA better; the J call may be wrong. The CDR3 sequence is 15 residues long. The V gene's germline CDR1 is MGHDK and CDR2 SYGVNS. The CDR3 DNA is TGTGCCAGCAGTGACTGGCAGGGACCCTCCTACGAGCAGTACTTC. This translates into CASSDWQGPSYEQYF.

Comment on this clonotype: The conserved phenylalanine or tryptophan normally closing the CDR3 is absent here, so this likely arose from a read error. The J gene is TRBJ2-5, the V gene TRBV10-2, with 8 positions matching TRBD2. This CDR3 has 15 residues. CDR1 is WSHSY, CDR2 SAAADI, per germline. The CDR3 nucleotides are TGCGCCAGGGGAGACGGGGGGGGGAGCAAAGATACCCAGTACTTA. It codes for CARGDGGGSKDTQYL.

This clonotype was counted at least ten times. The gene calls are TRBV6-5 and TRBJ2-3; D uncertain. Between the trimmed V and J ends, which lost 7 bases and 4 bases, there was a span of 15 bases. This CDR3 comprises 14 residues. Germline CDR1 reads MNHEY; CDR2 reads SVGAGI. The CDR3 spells CASKPLKFSDTQYF. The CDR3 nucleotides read TGTGCCAGCAAACCCCTCAAGTTCTCAGATACGCAGTATTTT.

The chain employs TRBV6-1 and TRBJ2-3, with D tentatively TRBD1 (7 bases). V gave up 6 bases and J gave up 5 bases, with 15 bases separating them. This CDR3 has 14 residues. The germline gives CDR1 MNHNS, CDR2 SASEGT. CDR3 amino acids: CASRQGRNIDTQYF. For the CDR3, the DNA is TGTGCCAGCAGACAGGGGAGGAACATAGATACGCAGTATTTT.

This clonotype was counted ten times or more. This CDR3 reads CASRRGQPTSGNTIYF. The CDR3 DNA reads TGTGCCAGCAGGAGGGGACAGCCGACCTCTGGAAACACCATATATTTT. The V gene is TRBV6-1, the J gene TRBJ1-3, with 7 bases lining up with TRBD1. The trim removed 6 bases at V and 0 bases at J, leaving 8 bases unmatched. Germline V gives CDR1 MNHNS, CDR2 SASEGT. The length of the CDR3 is 16 residues.